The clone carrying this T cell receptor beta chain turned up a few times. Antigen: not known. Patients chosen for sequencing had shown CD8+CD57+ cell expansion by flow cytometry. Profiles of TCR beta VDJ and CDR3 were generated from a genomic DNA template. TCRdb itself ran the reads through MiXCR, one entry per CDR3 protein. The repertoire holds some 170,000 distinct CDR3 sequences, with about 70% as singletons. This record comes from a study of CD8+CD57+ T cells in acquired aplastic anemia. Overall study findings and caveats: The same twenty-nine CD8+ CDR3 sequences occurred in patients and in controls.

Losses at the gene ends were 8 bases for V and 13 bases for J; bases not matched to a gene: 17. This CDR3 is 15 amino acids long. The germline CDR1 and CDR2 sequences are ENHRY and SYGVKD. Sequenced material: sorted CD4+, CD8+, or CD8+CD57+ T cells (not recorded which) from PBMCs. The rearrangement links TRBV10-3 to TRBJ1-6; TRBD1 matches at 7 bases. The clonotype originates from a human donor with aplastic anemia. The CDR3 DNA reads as TGTGCCATCGGAGCAGCGCGGGACAGCGGACTTCCCCTCCACTTT. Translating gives CAIGAARDSGLPLHF.